In its sample, the clone carrying this TCR beta chain was seen a few times. The antigen remains unidentified. CDR3 length: 12 amino acids. Trimming removed 5 bases from V and 4 bases from J, with 6 bases in between. Germline V gene lookup returns CDR1 MDHEN and CDR2 SYDVKM. Of the isolated RNA, all was reverse transcribed, and so the sequenced material was expressed TCRB transcripts. Sequencing used immunoSEQ multiplex PCR; TCRdb keeps in-frame clones, though not all of them. Among more than 550,000 clones listed, over 12% were seen once. It was one heparinised blood draw, averaging approximately 100 mL, that each donor gave. These data belong to a study of beta chain features in type 1 diabetes. Study-level findings and limits: Among patients with Type 1 diabetes, TCRB CDR3s were moderately but significantly shorter in every one of the four CD4+ subsets. Relative to healthy donors, patients appeared to have naive, central memory and Treg TCRB repertoires that were more similar. Whether TCRB rearrangement is influenced by HLA type was left unresolved in this analysis.

The chain links TRBV28 to TRBJ2-1; D call uncertain. The TCR was taken from a man between 18 and 29 years old with type 1 diabetes. Sequenced material: naive CD4+ T cells from blood. This chain's CDR3 is CASSDGYNEQFF. The CDR3 nucleotides read TGTGCCAGCAGTGACGGATACAATGAGCAGTTCTTC. The complete variable domain, with remaining parts taken from reference TRBV28 and TRBJ2-1, reads DVKVTQSSRYLVKRTGEKVFLECVQDMDHENMFWYRQDPGLGLRLIYFSYDVKMKEKGDIPEGYSVSREKKERFSLILESASTNQTSMYLCASSDGYNEQFFGPGTRLTVL.